This T cell receptor beta chain comes out of a study of beta chain features in type 1 diabetes. About the research overall: Regarding age, gender and cell yields, patients proved similar to healthy donors.

This clone appeared once. Using CD45RO/CCR7/CD25/CD127/CD95/CD27, CD4+ naive, central memory, regulatory and stem cell-like memory cells were sorted. V lost 3 bases and J lost 6; bases outside the gene matches: 3. Germline-derived CDR1 and CDR2 are MDHEN and SYDVKM. The CDR3 has 14 residues. Sequencing targeted expressed TCRB transcripts, as all isolated RNA had been reverse transcribed. TCRdb's copy holds only in-frame clones and misses some; the assay was immunoSEQ multiplex PCR. The repertoire includes 110,000 or so clones, 40% of them detected once, and 0.065% sits in the top ten. The receptor's source is a woman between 18 and 29 years old in good health. The chain recombines TRBV28 with TRBJ2-1; 9 nucleotides line up with TRBD2. Input material: stem cell memory CD4+ T cells from blood. CDR3 bases: TGTGCCAGCAGTTTCCTTAGCGGGAGCAATGAGCAGTTCTTC. It specifies CASSFLSGSNEQFF.